One sample yielded the 26 T cell receptor beta chains listed below, sequenced in a study of blood T cell repertoires in COVID-19. Here immunoSEQ multiplex PCR was the method, and the copy in TCRdb shows in-frame clones only, minus some. The data contain approximately 210,000 clones, about 92% of them singletons. Sequenced: peripheral blood. Receptor source: a man aged 25-40 years with acute or convalescent COVID-19.

J is TRBJ2-3 and V is TRBV24-1; TRBD2 aligns across 14 bases. The germline gives CDR1 KGHDR, CDR2 SFDVKD. CDR3 size: 13 residues. V gave up 10 bases and J gave up 8 bases; unmatched junction bases: 4. The CDR3: CATPGLAGVTQYF. In DNA, the CDR3 is TGTGCCACTCCGGGACTAGCGGGAGTTACGCAGTATTTT.

This CDR3 reads CASRDRTNTGELFF. CDR3 bases: TGTGCCAGCAGGGACAGGACGAACACCGGGGAGCTGTTTTTT. This rearrangement joins TRBV2 to TRBJ2-2; 7 nucleotides agree with TRBD1. Germline CDR1 reads SNHLY; CDR2 reads FYNNEI. This CDR3 region has 14 residues. Trimming took 6 bases from V and 0 from J; bases not matched to a gene: 1.

V gene TRBV7-2 combines with J gene TRBJ2-7, with TRBD2 identical over 7 bases. The CDR3 contains 14 residues. Germline loops: CDR1 SGHTA, CDR2 FQGNSA. V lost 5 bases, J lost 2 bases, and 6 bases stayed unmatched. CDR3 sequence (DNA): TGTGCCAGCAGCGTGTACGGGAGGACCTACGAGCAGTACTTC. Translation gives CASSVYGRTYEQYF.

The sample holds one count of this clone. V and J are TRBV19 and TRBJ2-7; 9 bases are a match to TRBD1. With V trimmed by 6 bases and J by 3 bases, 6 bases remained unmatched. This CDR3 spans 14 amino acids. Germline values: CDR1 LNHDA, CDR2 SQIVND (reference sequence). This chain's CDR3 is CASSLTGGNYEQYF. Written as DNA, the CDR3 is TGTGCCAGTAGCCTGACAGGGGGTAACTACGAGCAGTACTTC.

The genes are TRBV5-1 and TRBJ2-7; 11 bases match TRBD1. V shed 4 bases, J shed 8 bases, and the junction held 8 bases outside the gene matches. The length of the CDR3 is 14 residues. Germline V gives CDR1 SGHRS, CDR2 YFSETQ. The CDR3 coding sequence is TGCGCCAGCAGCCTAGGACAGGGGGCGCAGAAGCAGTACTTC. Encoded protein: CASSLGQGAQKQYF.

J is TRBJ1-2 and V is TRBV27; 7 bases map to TRBD1. The junction had 7 bases not matched to a gene; V was cut back by 6 bases and J by 0 bases. The CDR3 extends over 15 amino acids. Per the germline V gene, CDR1 is MNHEY and CDR2 is SMNVEV (reference sequence). The CDR3 DNA reads as TGTGCCAGCAGCCCGGACAGGTTGGCTAACTATGGCTACACCTTC. Encoded protein: CASSPDRLANYGYTF.

The V gene is TRBV6-4, the J gene TRBJ2-7, with D possibly being TRBD2 (6 bases). CDR1 is MRHNA and CDR2 is SNTAGT in the germline V gene. Trimming cost V 0 bases and J 4 bases, with 10 bases left between them. The CDR3 loop spans 14 amino acids. CDR3 DNA: TGTGCCAGCAGTGACTCGGGGGGAGCGTACGAGCAGTACTTC. Its translation is CASSDSGGAYEQYF.

This clone was observed once. The CDR3 spells CASSMGGSTDTQYF. CDR3 nucleotides: TGCGCCAGCTCCATGGGCGGGAGCACAGATACGCAGTATTTT. The rearrangement uses TRBV5-1 and TRBJ2-3, with D possibly being TRBD2 (5 bases). The germline CDR1 and CDR2 sequences are SGHRS and YFSETQ. The CDR3 loop spans 14 amino acids. V gave up 7 bases and J gave up 0 bases, with 12 bases separating them.

The V and J genes are TRBV5-1 and TRBJ1-3, with a weak D call TRBD1 (5 bases). CDR1 SGHRS and CDR2 YFSETQ come from the germline V gene. The V gene lost 2 bases and the J gene lost 1 base, with 7 bases spanning the gap. This CDR3 is built from 14 residues. As DNA, the CDR3 is TGCGCCAGCAGCTTAGGGGATTCTGGAAACACCATATATTTT. Its protein product is CASSLGDSGNTIYF.

The genes are TRBV7-9 and TRBJ2-3; 7 bases are a match to TRBD2. The CDR3 length is 17 residues. Germline V lookup: CDR1 SEHNR, CDR2 FQNEAQ (reference sequence). V was clipped by 6 bases and J by 6 bases; unmatched bases: 18. Here the CDR3 DNA reads TGTGCCAGCAGGTCACCCAACGCGGGAGCCCGTCGGGATACGCAGTATTTT. This encodes CASRSPNAGARRDTQYF.

This clone was found once. J is TRBJ2-3 and V is TRBV27; perhaps TRBD2 as D (7 bases). This CDR3 is built from 14 residues. CDR1 MNHEY and CDR2 SMNVEV come from the germline V gene (reference sequence). V lost 7 bases and J lost 3, with 14 bases in between. CDR3 nucleotide sequence: TGTGCCAGCATTGGGGGGGGCGCGACAGATACGCAGTATTTT. It yields the protein CASIGGGATDTQYF.

To note about this clone: Germline is not matched at one junction end, which may reflect a read error. The J gene is TRBJ2-3, the V gene TRBV7-7; weak D call: TRBD2 (7 bases). The CDR3 sequence is 15 residues long. The germline CDR1 and CDR2 sequences are SSHAT and FNYEAQ (reference sequence). The CDR3 sequence is CASSLSGDIRDTQYF. DNA for the CDR3: TGTGCTAGCAGCTTAAGCGGGGACATTAGAGATACGCAGTATTTT.

The chain uses TRBV7-2 and TRBJ1-1, with D tentatively TRBD1 (5 bases). The CDR3 extends over 15 amino acids. With 0 bases removed from V and 5 bases from J, the gap between germline ends came to 13 bases. Germline CDR1 SGHTA, CDR2 FQGNSA. The CDR3 DNA reads TGTGCCAGCAGCTTAGCGCTGGGGCAGGAAACTGAAGCTTTCTTT. This codes for CASSLALGQETEAFF.

The rearrangement uses TRBV6-1 and TRBJ2-3, with TRBD1 identical over 10 bases. The CDR3 runs to 16 residues. Germline-derived CDR1 and CDR2 are MNHNS and SASEGT. Trimming removed 2 bases from V and 6 bases from J; junction bases left unmatched: 8. CDR3 bases: TGTGCCAGCAGTGAAAGGGCGGGACAGGGGCGTGATACGCAGTATTTT. Amino acid sequence: CASSERAGQGRDTQYF.

This chain uses TRBV2 with TRBJ2-3; a weak D match, TRBD1 (7 bases). V lost 7 bases and J lost 4, with 21 bases in between. CDR3 length equals 16 residues. Germline loops: CDR1 SNHLY, CDR2 FYNNEI. The CDR3 loop reads CASIKGAGFLPDTQYF. Written as DNA, the CDR3 is TGTGCCAGCATAAAGGGGGCGGGATTCCTCCCAGATACGCAGTATTTT.

The chain links TRBV7-6 to TRBJ1-1, with D maybe TRBD1 (5 bases). CDR3 length: 16 amino acids. Per the germline V gene, CDR1 is SGHVS and CDR2 is FNYEAQ. Trimming took off 5 bases at V and 4 bases at J, with 20 bases between the two ends. The CDR3 sequence: CASSTRSGRALTEAFF. CDR3 DNA sequence: TGTGCCAGCAGCACCCGGTCCGGCAGGGCCCTCACTGAAGCTTTCTTT.

The chain is built from TRBV6-5 and TRBJ2-3; a possible D gene is TRBD2 (6 bases). CDR1 is MNHEY and CDR2 is SVGAGI in the germline V gene. V shed 2 bases and J shed 4 bases, with 7 bases lying between them. The CDR3 is made up of 13 amino acids. The CDR3 region is CASSYPGADTQYF. Written as DNA, the CDR3 is TGTGCCAGCAGTTACCCGGGGGCAGATACGCAGTATTTT.

This sequence joins TRBV18 and TRBJ2-5; 7 bases match TRBD2. The CDR3 consists of 16 residues. V lost 1 base, J lost 5 bases, and 10 bases stayed unmatched. Germline CDR1 and CDR2: KGHSH and LQKENI. The CDR3 sequence: CASSPRVTSNGETQYF. The DNA for the CDR3 is TGTGCCAGCTCACCACGAGTGACTAGCAATGGGGAGACCCAGTACTTC.

The V gene is TRBV29-1, the J gene TRBJ1-2, with 9 bases matching TRBD1. This CDR3 comprises 16 residues. The V gene's germline CDR1 is SQVTM and CDR2 ANQGSEA. V lost 5 bases, J lost 6 bases, and 16 bases stayed unmatched. This CDR3 is CSVIQGALGRADGYTF. The CDR3 DNA reads as TGCAGCGTTATACAGGGGGCTCTGGGCCGGGCGGATGGCTACACCTTC. Full variable domain (rest looked up from reference TRBV29-1 and TRBJ1-2): SAVISQKPSRDICQRGTSLTIQCQVDSQVTMMFWYRQQPGQSLTLIATANQGSEATYESGFVIDKFPISRPNLTFSTLTVSNMSPEDSSIYLCSVIQGALGRADGYTFGSGTRLTVV.

V gene TRBV2 combines with J gene TRBJ1-2; weak D call: TRBD1 (6 bases). The V end was cut by 5 bases, the J end by 7 bases, with 14 bases between. This CDR3 has 13 amino acids. Germline CDR1 SNHLY, CDR2 FYNNEI. The CDR3 region is CASSTSGVRGYTF. The CDR3 DNA is TGTGCCAGCAGTACTTCAGGGGTCCGTGGCTACACCTTC. Full variable domain (outside the CDR3, taken from reference TRBV2 and TRBJ1-2): EPEVTQTPSHQVTQMGQEVILRCVPISNHLYFYWYRQILGQKVEFLVSFYNNEISEKSEIFDDQFSVERPDGSNFTLKIRSTKLEDSAMYFCASSTSGVRGYTFGSGTRLTVV.

The genes are TRBV9 and TRBJ2-5; 8 bases are shared with TRBD2. The CDR3 spans 17 residues. CDR1 SGDLS and CDR2 YYNGEE come from the germline V gene. The ends lost 0 bases at V and 2 bases at J; junction bases unmatched: 9. CDR3 DNA sequence: TGTGCCAGCAGCGTAGAACCCAGCGGGGGCTCTCAAGAGACCCAGTACTTC. Translating it yields CASSVEPSGGSQETQYF.

The chain carries TRBV9 and TRBJ1-1; 8 nucleotides align to TRBD1. Germline V gives CDR1 SGDLS, CDR2 YYNGEE. Losses at the gene ends were 4 bases for V and 1 base for J; bases not matched to a gene: 6. The CDR3 totals 15 residues. CDR3 residues: CASSFNQGANTEAFF. CDR3 sequence (DNA): TGTGCCAGCAGCTTCAATCAGGGGGCGAACACTGAAGCTTTCTTT.

The chain has TRBV25-1 and TRBJ2-3, with D possibly being TRBD2 (5 bases). The CDR3 is 17 residues long. CDR1 MGHDK and CDR2 SYGVNS come from the germline V gene. Trimming took off 4 bases at V and 1 base at J, with 18 bases between the two ends. This chain's CDR3 is CASSVPAPGWGTDTQYF. For the CDR3, the DNA is TGTGCCAGCAGTGTCCCTGCCCCGGGGTGGGGCACAGATACGCAGTATTTT.

This chain connects TRBV28 to TRBJ1-1; 7 bases map to TRBD1. Germline V CDR1 and CDR2: MDHEN, SYDVKM. The V gene end was trimmed by 6 bases and the J gene end by 5 bases; junction bases not matched to a gene: 9. The CDR3 has 14 amino acids. The CDR3 sequence: CASRPPPRGTEAFF. The CDR3 DNA follows: TGTGCCAGCAGACCTCCACCCAGGGGGACTGAAGCTTTCTTT.

V usage is TRBV19 and J usage is TRBJ2-7; D remains unclear. Between the trimmed V and J ends, which lost 7 bases and 3 bases, there was a span of 10 bases. The CDR3 covers 12 residues. Germline CDR1 is LNHDA and CDR2 is SQIVND (reference sequence). DNA of the CDR3: TGTGCCAGTACTACCCCCAACTACGAGCAGTACTTC. Translating it yields CASTTPNYEQYF.

The rearrangement uses TRBV11-2 and TRBJ2-7; 10 nucleotides match TRBD1. The germline V gene has CDR1 SGHAT and CDR2 FQNNGV. J gave up 2 bases and V 3 bases, and 1 base lay outside the gene matches. CDR3 length equals 14 residues. CDR3 sequence reads: CASSFGTGAYEQYF. As DNA, the CDR3 is TGTGCCAGCAGCTTTGGGACAGGGGCCTACGAGCAGTACTTC.